Shown below are 32 T cell receptor beta chains from a single sample sequenced in a study of shared clonotypes between healthy human individuals. The assay was immunoSEQ multiplex PCR, and TCRdb's table has in-frame clones only and misses some. Seen here are around 2.1 million clones, more than 85% observed once, and the top ten hold about 1.8%. CD45RO-negative, CCR7-selected cells formed the naive CD8 fraction, which excluded terminally differentiated effector memory CD45RA+ cells. Sequencing was done on a sample of naive CD8+ T cells from PBMCs. These receptors came from a man aged 18 to 30 in good health. Some clones in this sample may be carry-over from other donors' samples.

The gene calls are TRBV9 and TRBJ2-7; D might be TRBD2 (6 bases). Germline V lookup: CDR1 SGDLS, CDR2 YYNGEE. Trimming cost V 0 bases and J 3 bases, with 19 bases left between them. CDR3 length: 17 residues. The CDR3 DNA reads as TGTGCCAGCAGCGTAGAGGCGACTAGTTTCCCTTTCTACGAGCAGTACTTC. This encodes CASSVEATSFPFYEQYF.

This rearrangement joins TRBV28 to TRBJ1-1; D possibly corresponds to TRBD1 (6 bases). The CDR3 covers 15 residues. From germline, CDR1 is MDHEN and CDR2 SYDVKM. V lost 6 bases, J lost 1 base, and 15 bases lay in between. CDR3 sequence: CASSPMTGWNTEAFF. The CDR3 DNA follows: TGTGCCAGCAGCCCAATGACAGGTTGGAACACTGAAGCTTTCTTT.

The rearrangement links TRBV28 to TRBJ2-4; TRBD2 matches at 7 bases. J gave up 7 bases and V 3 bases, and 9 bases lay outside the gene matches. The CDR3 contains 15 residues. Germline V CDR1 and CDR2: MDHEN, SYDVKM. The CDR3 DNA reads TGTGCCAGCAGTTTCCCGGCGGGAGCTACTAACATTCAGTACTTC. It specifies CASSFPAGATNIQYF.

This sequence joins TRBV5-1 and TRBJ1-5; D ambiguous. Trimming stripped 0 bases from V and 2 bases from J, with 6 bases between. The CDR3 totals 14 residues. Per the germline V gene, CDR1 is SGHRS and CDR2 is YFSETQ. Here the CDR3 DNA reads TGCGCCAGCAGCTTGGGGTTGGGCAATCAGCCCCAGCATTTT. Translated, it gives CASSLGLGNQPQHF. Full variable domain (missing parts from reference TRBV5-1 and TRBJ1-5): KAGVTQTPRYLIKTRGQQVTLSCSPISGHRSVSWYQQTPGQGLQFLFEYFSETQRNKGNFPGRFSGRQFSNSRSEMNVSTLELGDSALYLCASSLGLGNQPQHFGDGTRLSIL.

This clone was seen more than once but under ten times. The sample has other DNA sequences that encode this CDR3 too. This chain uses TRBV7-9 with TRBJ1-1; D perhaps matches TRBD1 (6 bases). The CDR3 covers 12 residues. The V end was cut by 3 bases, the J end by 4 bases, with 6 bases between. Germline-derived CDR1 and CDR2 are SEHNR and FQNEAQ (reference sequence). The CDR3 region has the DNA TGTGCCAGCAGCTTGGGGGCCACTGAAGCTTTCTTT. As protein: CASSLGATEAFF.

V is TRBV7-9 and J is TRBJ2-7, with 9 bases fitting TRBD1. The ends lost 5 bases at V and 4 bases at J; junction bases unmatched: 0. CDR1 and CDR2 from the germline V gene are SEHNR and FQNEAQ (reference sequence). The CDR3 is made up of 12 amino acids. CDR3 loop: CASSGTGYEQYF. The CDR3 DNA sequence: TGTGCCAGCAGCGGGACAGGGTACGAGCAGTACTTC.

The rearrangement joins TRBV15 to TRBJ1-2; D not certain. The CDR3 is 17 amino acids. Germline CDR1 LNHNV, CDR2 YYDKDF (reference sequence). V gave up 0 bases and J gave up 6 bases, with 20 bases separating them. The CDR3 loop reads CATSRDELLTVQDGYTF. The CDR3 coding sequence is TGTGCCACCAGCAGAGACGAACTCCTGACCGTCCAGGATGGCTACACCTTC.

This sequence joins TRBV5-1 and TRBJ2-7, with no clear D. This CDR3 comprises 13 residues. Per germline, CDR1 SGHRS and CDR2 YFSETQ. V was clipped by 5 bases and J by 2 bases, with 11 bases between them. Written as DNA, the CDR3 is TGCGCCAGCAGTCCCATTGGAGCCTACGAGCAGTACTTC. It yields the protein CASSPIGAYEQYF.

This chain links TRBV5-4 with TRBJ2-7, with 12 bases identical to TRBD1. Germline trimming cut 4 bases from V and 7 bases from J; bases unmatched to any gene: 9. The length of the CDR3 is 15 residues. Germline V gene sequence: CDR1 SGHNT, CDR2 YYREEE (reference sequence). CDR3 region: CASSGGDRGLREQYF. The CDR3 nucleotides read TGTGCCAGCAGCGGCGGGGACAGGGGGCTCCGGGAGCAGTACTTC.

V is TRBV10-3 and J is TRBJ1-1, with D perhaps TRBD1 (6 bases). Germline-derived CDR1 and CDR2 are ENHRY and SYGVKD. Trimming took off 3 bases at V and 0 bases at J, with 23 bases between the two ends. There are 19 residues in the CDR3. CDR3 DNA sequence: TGTGCCATCAGTGAACAGGCAGGGGCCTCCTCCGCCCTGAACACTGAAGCTTTCTTT. Translation gives CAISEQAGASSALNTEAFF.

This chain uses TRBV27 with TRBJ2-7; D unclear. V was cut by 5 bases and J by 9 bases, with 20 bases left in between. Germline V gene data show CDR1 as MNHEY and CDR2 as SMNVEV (reference sequence). The CDR3 totals 14 residues. In DNA, the CDR3 is TGTGCCAGCAGTCAAGGACGCCTCAATCTTGGGCAGTACTTC. Its translation is CASSQGRLNLGQYF.

CDR3 nucleotide sequence: TGTGCCAGCAGCTTAGGCACAGTCTATGGAGAGACCCAGTACTTC. As protein: CASSLGTVYGETQYF. This chain links TRBV7-2 with TRBJ2-5, with D unresolved. Germline loops: CDR1 SGHTA, CDR2 FQGNSA. The CDR3 is made up of 15 amino acids. The germline V and J ends were trimmed by 1 base and 4 bases, with 13 bases remaining between them. The full variable domain, completed using reference TRBV7-2 and TRBJ2-5, is GAGVSQSPSNKVTEKGKDVELRCDPISGHTALYWYRQSLGQGLEFLIYFQGNSAPDKSGLPSDRFSAERTGGSVSTLTIQRTQQEDSAVYLCASSLGTVYGETQYFGPGTRLLVL.

The rearrangement links TRBV5-1 to TRBJ2-4; D call uncertain. Germline V CDR1 and CDR2: SGHRS, YFSETQ. The V gene lost 3 bases and the J gene lost 3 bases, with 16 bases spanning the gap. The CDR3 is 16 residues long. The chain's CDR3 is CASSSASSGDKNIQYF. CDR3 coding DNA: TGCGCCAGCAGCTCCGCTTCATCTGGGGACAAAAACATTCAGTACTTC.

V is TRBV9 and J is TRBJ2-1, with 7 bases aligning to TRBD2. Germline trimming cut 3 bases from V and 7 bases from J; bases unmatched to any gene: 13. Germline V gives CDR1 SGDLS, CDR2 YYNGEE. This CDR3 is 16 amino acids long. In DNA, the CDR3 is TGTGCCAGCAGCGACCCCACTAGCGCTTTGGGGAATGAGCAGTTCTTC. The encoded protein is CASSDPTSALGNEQFF.

Concerning this clone itself: Additional DNA sequences in this sample encode the identical CDR3. This chain joins TRBV29-1 and TRBJ2-7, with D uncertain. Germline values: CDR1 SQVTM, CDR2 ANQGSEA. Trimming took 5 bases from V and 4 from J, leaving 12 bases between them. The CDR3 loop spans 12 amino acids. The DNA of the CDR3 is TGCAGCGTTCAAGGCGGATCTTACGAGCAGTACTTC. It is translated as CSVQGGSYEQYF.

This chain joins TRBV2 and TRBJ2-3; a weak D match, TRBD1 (8 bases). CDR3 size: 14 residues. Germline V gene sequence: CDR1 SNHLY, CDR2 FYNNEI. V gave up 6 bases and J gave up 5 bases, with 15 bases separating them. CDR3 DNA: TGTGCCAGCAGGGAACAGGGGGGGGTAGATACGCAGTATTTT. Residues: CASREQGGVDTQYF.

The V call is TRBV4-1, the J call TRBJ2-4; 8 bases are shared with TRBD1. The CDR3 loop spans 19 amino acids. With 4 bases clipped from V and 3 bases from J, the junction kept 17 bases outside the gene matches. CDR1 is MGHRA and CDR2 is YSYEKL in the germline V gene. CDR3 nucleotide sequence: TGCGCCAGCAGCCGCACTCTAGGACAGGGCGGCCTAGTCAAAAACATTCAGTACTTC. Its protein is CASSRTLGQGGLVKNIQYF.

The rearrangement joins TRBV6-5 to TRBJ2-3; TRBD1 aligns across 7 bases. The germline gives CDR1 MNHEY, CDR2 SVGAGI. This CDR3 contains 16 residues. With V trimmed by 2 bases and J by 1 base, 6 bases remained unmatched. This CDR3 reads CASSYVITGGTDTQYF. Written as DNA, the CDR3 is TGTGCCAGCAGTTACGTTATTACAGGGGGCACAGATACGCAGTATTTT.

The V call is TRBV29-1, the J call TRBJ2-7; D possibly uses TRBD1 or TRBD2 (5 bases each). Germline-derived CDR1 and CDR2 are SQVTM and ANQGSEA. V was cut by 6 bases and J by 2 bases, with 11 bases left in between. There are 12 residues in the CDR3. The CDR3 coding sequence is TGCAGCGTGGGGGTAGGCCCCTACGAGCAGTACTTC. Encoded protein: CSVGVGPYEQYF.

The chain links TRBV9 to TRBJ2-7; TRBD2 might be the D (6 bases). Trimming took off 1 base at V and 0 bases at J, with 11 bases between the two ends. The germline gives CDR1 SGDLS, CDR2 YYNGEE. The CDR3 has 15 residues. The CDR3 region is CASSVSGGDSYEQYF. The CDR3 DNA reads as TGTGCCAGCAGCGTATCTGGCGGGGACTCCTACGAGCAGTACTTC.

This chain uses TRBV5-1 with TRBJ1-2; D is undetermined. V gave up 0 bases and J gave up 4 bases, with 10 bases separating them. The CDR3 spans 14 residues. The germline gives CDR1 SGHRS, CDR2 YFSETQ. The CDR3 is CASSLAGQVYGYTF. For the CDR3, the DNA is TGCGCCAGCAGCTTGGCCGGCCAGGTCTATGGCTACACCTTC.

The rearrangement joins TRBV27 to TRBJ1-1, with D uncertain. Trimming cost V 6 bases and J 0 bases, with 8 bases left between them. The CDR3 extends over 13 amino acids. Germline values: CDR1 MNHEY, CDR2 SMNVEV (reference sequence). The CDR3 region has the DNA TGTGCCAGCAGATCCCTAATGAACACTGAAGCTTTCTTT. Translation: CASRSLMNTEAFF.

This sequence joins TRBV6-5 and TRBJ2-1, with TRBD2 matching over 9 bases. The CDR3 runs 16 residues. Germline lookup yields CDR1 MNHEY and CDR2 SVGAGI. V shed 2 bases, J shed 4 bases, and the junction held 6 bases outside the gene matches. The CDR3 sequence is CASSYLRTSAYNEQFF. Written as DNA, the CDR3 is TGTGCCAGCAGTTACCTCCGGACTAGCGCTTACAATGAGCAGTTCTTC.

This clone was seen at least ten times. V and J are TRBV4-2 and TRBJ2-2, with D perhaps TRBD2 (6 bases). The CDR3 spans 14 residues. Germline loops: CDR1 LGHNA, CDR2 YNFKEQ. The germline V and J ends were trimmed by 0 bases and 11 bases, with 13 bases remaining between them. CDR3 sequence (DNA): TGTGCCAGCAGCCAAGATCGCGGGACGCCCGAGCTGTTTTTT. Protein sequence: CASSQDRGTPELFF.

The CDR3 sequence: CASTPWDRSGGEQFF. In DNA, the CDR3 is TGTGCCAGCACCCCTTGGGACAGGAGTGGGGGGGAGCAGTTCTTC. The genes are TRBV9 and TRBJ2-1; 8 nucleotides agree with TRBD1. Per germline, CDR1 SGDLS and CDR2 YYNGEE. The CDR3 spans 15 residues. With 6 bases clipped from V and 10 bases from J, the junction kept 15 bases outside the gene matches. The whole variable domain, filled in from reference TRBV9 and TRBJ2-1, reads DSGVTQTPKHLITATGQRVTLRCSPRSGDLSVYWYQQSLDQGLQFLIQYYNGEERAKGNILERFSAQQFPDLHSELNLSSLELGDSALYFCASTPWDRSGGEQFFGPGTRLTVL.

V gene TRBV2 combines with J gene TRBJ2-7, with D unresolved. Germline-derived CDR1 and CDR2 are SNHLY and FYNNEI. V lost 9 bases to trimming and J lost 6 bases, with 9 bases between them. The CDR3 has 10 residues. The CDR3 here is CASGHFEQYF. The CDR3 DNA is TGTGCCAGTGGCCACTTCGAGCAGTACTTC.

This clone occurred once. The chain has TRBV9 and TRBJ2-1; 8 nucleotides match TRBD1. The ends lost 3 bases at V and 6 bases at J; junction bases unmatched: 11. Germline assignment: CDR1 SGDLS and CDR2 YYNGEE. The CDR3 extends over 16 amino acids. Here the CDR3 reads CASSGPTGGPFNEQFF. The DNA for the CDR3 is TGTGCCAGCAGCGGACCAACAGGGGGTCCTTTCAATGAGCAGTTCTTC.

The V and J genes are TRBV2 and TRBJ2-2, with TRBD2 identical over 10 bases. Germline V gene data show CDR1 as SNHLY and CDR2 as FYNNEI. The CDR3 covers 18 residues. J lost 1 base, V lost 6 bases, and 11 bases had no gene match. The CDR3 loop reads CASRGLAAITLNTGELFF. The CDR3 coding sequence is TGTGCCAGCAGAGGACTAGCGGCGATAACGCTGAACACCGGGGAGCTGTTTTTT.

The chain carries TRBV5-4 and TRBJ2-1; TRBD2 aligns across 12 bases. V trimming: 5 bases; J trimming: 4 bases; junction bases outside the gene matches: 7. CDR1 is SGHNT and CDR2 is YYREEE in the germline V gene (reference sequence). The CDR3 has 16 amino acids. DNA for the CDR3: TGTGCCAGCAGACAAAGGACTAGCGGGGATTACAATGAGCAGTTCTTC. Translated: CASRQRTSGDYNEQFF.

This clone was detected once. This rearrangement joins TRBV4-2 to TRBJ2-2; D may be TRBD1 (7 bases). Trimming took 1 base from V and 6 from J, leaving 21 bases between them. CDR3 length equals 18 residues. CDR1 is LGHNA, CDR2 YNFKEQ, per germline. CDR3 nucleotides: TGTGCCAGCAGCCAAGTGGTGCAGCAGGGGGGAAATTCCGGGGAGCTGTTTTTT. Its translation: CASSQVVQQGGNSGELFF.

This rearrangement joins TRBV4-2 to TRBJ2-2, with 10 bases aligning to TRBD2. Per the germline V gene, CDR1 is LGHNA and CDR2 is YNFKEQ. V was pared by 5 bases and J by 7 bases, with 10 bases of the junction left unmatched. The CDR3 has 16 amino acids. The CDR3 reads CASSYSGLAEGGELFF. In nucleotides, the CDR3 is TGTGCCAGCAGCTACTCTGGACTAGCGGAGGGCGGGGAGCTGTTTTTT.

This clone was seen a single time. This chain uses TRBV28 with TRBJ1-1; D gene ambiguous. Between the trimmed V and J ends, which lost 5 bases and 0 bases, there was a span of 13 bases. Germline assignment: CDR1 MDHEN and CDR2 SYDVKM. CDR3 length: 15 amino acids. This CDR3 reads CASSPSTQLNTEAFF. The CDR3 DNA sequence: TGTGCCAGCAGTCCTTCTACTCAGCTGAACACTGAAGCTTTCTTT.